This T cell receptor beta chain stems from a study of persistence of HIV-infected CD4 T cells. Overall study findings and caveats: Degenerate expanded CDR3beta sequences were enriched among CMV- and Gag-responding cells.

Germline CDR1 reads KGHSH; CDR2 reads LQKENI. Trimming removed 5 bases at V and 2 bases at J, with 13 bases between. The CDR3 contains 15 residues. Anti-CD3/anti-CD28 beads served as a nonspecific positive control stimulus. Responding CD4+ T cells were sorted by upregulation of both CD40 ligand and CD69. CD4+ T cell counts exceeded 400 cells/uL; CMV serology was positive. Before stimulation, PBMCs underwent CD8+ T cell depletion. The immunoSEQ assay was version 4, run in survey mode. Produced via immunoSEQ multiplex PCR; TCRdb's table is partial and in-frame only. The sample lists around 40,000 clones; about 90% were seen once. As regards this clone: The antigen is not known.

The chain joins TRBV18 to TRBJ1-3; possible D gene TRBD1, 5 bases. The sequencing here drew on CD4+ T cells sorted from PBMCs after 18-hour stimulation, taken from a patient who received antiretroviral therapy. The source is an adult man with HIV who was CMV-seropositive. CDR3 bases: TGTGCCAGCTCAGCCGGGACTCCTCCTGGAAACACCATATATTTT. It translates to CASSAGTPPGNTIYF.